These T cell receptor beta chains were read from a single sample in a study of shared clonotypes between healthy human individuals. The protocol was immunoSEQ multiplex PCR, while the TCRdb copy is restricted to in-frame clones and leaves out a portion. The sample has about 1,900,000 clones, over 85% seen once. The sequenced material came from naive CD8+ T cells sorted from blood. The receptors originated from a man between 18 and 29 years old in good health. CDR3s include the opening cysteine and the closing phenylalanine or tryptophan. D genes are given only for firm matches. The size field is filled for only some rows; it gives once, few, many or a size class.

V gene	clone size	D gene	J gene	CDR3 DNA	CDR3 protein
TRBV27	-	TRBD2	TRBJ2-3	TGTGCCAGCAGTTTAATCGCGGGAGGCACAGATACGCAGTATTTT	CASSLIAGGTDTQYF
TRBV5-1	-	-	TRBJ2-7	TGCGCCAGCAGCTTGGCCACCGGGGTTACCGTCGACGAGCAGTACTTC	CASSLATGVTVDEQYF
TRBV5-6	-	TRBD2	TRBJ2-2	TGTGCCAGCAGCCCGTTCAGCGGGGGAGCTGTGGGGGAGCTGTTTTTT	CASSPFSGGAVGELFF
TRBV5-1	-	-	TRBJ1-2	TGCGCCAGCAGCTTGGGATCTAACTATGGCTACACCTTC	CASSLGSNYGYTF
TRBV27	-	-	TRBJ1-2	TGTGCCAGCAGTTTATTCATGGGGGATTATGGCTACACCTTC	CASSLFMGDYGYTF
TRBV9	once	TRBD2	TRBJ2-7	TGTGCCAGCAGCGCAGTAGCGCTAGCGGGCCGCTACGAGCAGTACTTC	CASSAVALAGRYEQYF
TRBV14	-	TRBD2	TRBJ2-5	TGTGCCAGCAGCCCTGTCGACGGGGGGAGGGAGTACTTC	CASSPVDGGREYF
TRBV5-4	-	TRBD1	TRBJ2-1	TGTGCCAGCATCCCGGGGACAGGGGGCGACTTCTATGAGCAGTTCTTC	CASIPGTGGDFYEQFF
TRBV5-1	once	-	TRBJ1-4	TGCGCCAGCAGCTGGGGAGACACGGAGGCTAATGAAAAACTGTTTTTT	CASSWGDTEANEKLFF
TRBV9	-	TRBD1	TRBJ1-1	TGTGCCAGCGGCAGGGATAGCAGGGGGCCGGAAGCTTTCTTT	CASGRDSRGPEAFF
TRBV6-1	-	-	TRBJ1-2	TGTGCCAGCAGTGAAGCTGTCCGGGACTATGGCTACACCTTC	CASSEAVRDYGYTF
TRBV13	-	-	TRBJ2-7	TGTGCCAGCAGCCCCCGGGATAGCTACGAGCAGTACTTC	CASSPRDSYEQYF
TRBV7-9	once	-	TRBJ2-5	TGTGCCAGCAGCCCGGGGGCGGGGGCCCAAGAGACCCAGTACTTC	CASSPGAGAQETQYF
TRBV13	-	-	TRBJ2-5	TGTGCCAGCAGCTCGACCCTCGACAGGTTTGAGGAGACCCAGTACTTC	CASSSTLDRFEETQYF
TRBV29-1	-	TRBD1	TRBJ2-7	TGCAGCGCTTTGGACAGGGAAACCTACGAGCAGTACTTC	CSALDRETYEQYF
TRBV5-1	once	TRBD2	TRBJ2-2	TGCGCCAGCAGCGCCCCGCTAGCGGGGGGATCGAACACCGGGGAGCTGTTTTTT	CASSAPLAGGSNTGELFF
TRBV27	-	-	TRBJ2-7	TGTGCCAGCAGTCACTCCGCGGGCGACCACTCCTACGAGCAGTACTTC	CASSHSAGDHSYEQYF
TRBV5-4	-	-	TRBJ2-1	TGTGCCAGCATGGACACCTACAATGAGCAGTTCTTC	CASMDTYNEQFF
TRBV9	-	TRBD2	TRBJ2-5	TGTGCCAGCAGCGGGGCGACCGAGGCAGTCAAGCGGGAGTTGGGAGAGACCCAGTACTTC	CASSGATEAVKRELGETQYF
TRBV30	-	-	TRBJ2-5	TGTGCCTGGAGTGTACCCGGGTTTCGGGAGACCCAGTACTTC	CAWSVPGFRETQYF
TRBV9	-	-	TRBJ2-1	TGTGCCAGCAGCGTAGGAGGGGGGAACGATGAGCAGTTCTTC	CASSVGGGNDEQFF
TRBV7-2	-	-	TRBJ2-7	TGTGCCAGCAGCTTAGGAGCGGGTTCCCTCTCCTACGAGCAGTACTTC	CASSLGAGSLSYEQYF
TRBV28	-	TRBD1	TRBJ2-2	TGTGCCAGCAGTTGGGTTGCAGGGGGCACCGGGGAGCTGTTTTTT	CASSWVAGGTGELFF
TRBV5-4	-	TRBD2	TRBJ2-7	TGTGCCAGCAGCTCGGGACTAGCGAGTTACGAGCAGTACTTC	CASSSGLASYEQYF
TRBV2	-	-	TRBJ1-5	TGTGCCAGCAGTGTTGCAGGGGGCAATCAGCCCCAGCATTTT	CASSVAGGNQPQHF
TRBV4-3	-	-	TRBJ1-2	TGCGCCAGCAGCCAAGATGGATGGGACGGCTACACCTTC	CASSQDGWDGYTF
TRBV7-3	-	-	TRBJ1-6	TGTGCCAGCAGCTTAATGCGGGGGGGAGATCTCCACTTT	CASSLMRGGDLHF
TRBV2	-	-	TRBJ1-5	TGTGCCAGCAGTGGACAGACATATCAGCCCCAGCATTTT	CASSGQTYQPQHF
TRBV6-1	-	-	TRBJ1-5	TGTGCCAGCAGCCTGGAAAGGGGGAGTCAGCCCCAGCATTTT	CASSLERGSQPQHF
TRBV4-1	once	-	TRBJ2-7	TGCGCCAGCAGCCCCGGGGGCGGGAGTCCCCACGAGCAGTACTTC	CASSPGGGSPHEQYF
TRBV9	once	-	TRBJ2-5	TGTGCCAGCAGCTCAGGAGGGGGTACAGAGACCCAGTACTTC	CASSSGGGTETQYF
TRBV11-3	-	TRBD2	TRBJ2-7	TGTGCCAGCAGCTTATCGGGACTAGCGGGGGGCACCGAGCAGTACTTC	CASSLSGLAGGTEQYF
TRBV13	-	-	TRBJ2-2	TGTGCCAGCAGCCGGAGCGGGGAGCTGTTTTTT	CASSRSGELFF
TRBV4-1	-	-	TRBJ2-7	TGCGCCAGCAGCCAAGAGCTGAAAAGCTACGAGCAGTACTTC	CASSQELKSYEQYF
TRBV5-1	-	-	TRBJ2-7	TGCGCCAGCAGCATGGGGGATAGCTCCTACGAGCAGTACTTC	CASSMGDSSYEQYF
TRBV27	-	-	TRBJ2-1	TGTGCCAGCAGTCCCTCCTCGGGGGTTCTCCTCAATGAGCAGTTCTTC	CASSPSSGVLLNEQFF
TRBV27	-	-	TRBJ1-5	TGTGCCAGCAGTCGTAGCAATCAGCCCCAGCATTTT	CASSRSNQPQHF
TRBV7-9	-	-	TRBJ2-7	TGTGCCAGCAGCTCTACCCCTACGGCCGGAAAAGACCCCTACGAGCAGTACTTC	CASSSTPTAGKDPYEQYF
TRBV19	-	TRBD1	TRBJ1-1	TGTGCCAGTAGTCCCGGGACAGGGACCGAAGCTTTCTTT	CASSPGTGTEAFF
TRBV27	-	-	TRBJ1-6	TGTGCCAGCAGTTTAAATGTCAGACCCTTAAATTCACCCCTCCACTTT	CASSLNVRPLNSPLHF
TRBV27	-	-	TRBJ1-1	TGTGCCAGCAGTTTTCTGGGAGCCGGCACTGAAGCTTTCTTT	CASSFLGAGTEAFF
TRBV27	-	TRBD1	TRBJ2-1	TGTGCCAGCAGTGCCCTGAGTTTGACAGGGTTTGACAATGAGCAGTTCTTC	CASSALSLTGFDNEQFF
TRBV9	-	-	TRBJ1-2	TGTGCCAGCAGCGCGAGCGGGGGACCGGATGGCTACACCTTC	CASSASGGPDGYTF
TRBV30	-	-	TRBJ2-6	TGTGCCTCCGAGGAGGGCCCCTTAGAGAGCGGGGCCAACGTCCTGACTTTC	CASEEGPLESGANVLTF
TRBV19	-	-	TRBJ1-3	TGTGCCAGTAGTGTCGGGACGGGCTCTGGAAACACCATATATTTT	CASSVGTGSGNTIYF
TRBV28	-	-	TRBJ1-1	TGTGCCAGCAGTCTCCCGACAGGCCTGAACACTGAAGCTTTCTTT	CASSLPTGLNTEAFF
TRBV6-5	few	-	TRBJ1-6	TGTGCCAGCAGTTACGCGAATTCACCCCTCCACTTT	CASSYANSPLHF
TRBV18	-	TRBD1	TRBJ2-7	TGTGCCAGCTCACCAGAGGACAGGGGCCACGAGCAGTACTTC	CASSPEDRGHEQYF
TRBV7-9	many	TRBD2	TRBJ2-1	TGTGCCAGCACCCCTCTCGGGATAGCGGGGCCCACCCCGGGGCAGTTCTTC	CASTPLGIAGPTPGQFF
TRBV4-3	-	-	TRBJ1-4	TGCGCCAGCAGCCCTTACGCGGCCGGTGCAACTAATGAAAAACTGTTTTTT	CASSPYAAGATNEKLFF
TRBV21-1	-	-	TRBJ1-1	TGTGCCAGCAGCAAAGTGGCGGTTGAGGTTACTGAAGCTTTCTTT	CASSKVAVEVTEAFF
TRBV7-2	-	-	TRBJ2-1	TGTGCCAGCAGCTTATGGGGCCCTTACAATGAGCAGTTCTTC	CASSLWGPYNEQFF
TRBV6-1	-	-	TRBJ1-1	TGTGCCAGCAGTGAATCGCGGGCAGGCTTCATGAACACTGAAGCTTTCTTT	CASSESRAGFMNTEAFF